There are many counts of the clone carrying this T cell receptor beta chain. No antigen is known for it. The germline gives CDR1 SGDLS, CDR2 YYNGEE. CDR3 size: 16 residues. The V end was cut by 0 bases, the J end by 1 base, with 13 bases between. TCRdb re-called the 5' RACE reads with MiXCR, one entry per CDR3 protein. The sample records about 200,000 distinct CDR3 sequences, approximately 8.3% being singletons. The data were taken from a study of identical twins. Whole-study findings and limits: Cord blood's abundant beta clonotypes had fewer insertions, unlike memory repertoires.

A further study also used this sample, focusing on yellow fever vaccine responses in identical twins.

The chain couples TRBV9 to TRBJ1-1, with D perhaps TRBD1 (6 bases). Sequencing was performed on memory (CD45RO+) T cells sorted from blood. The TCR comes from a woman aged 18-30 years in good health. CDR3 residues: CASSVGRGASNTEAFF. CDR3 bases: TGTGCCAGCAGCGTAGGTCGGGGGGCCTCGAACACTGAAGCTTTCTTT.